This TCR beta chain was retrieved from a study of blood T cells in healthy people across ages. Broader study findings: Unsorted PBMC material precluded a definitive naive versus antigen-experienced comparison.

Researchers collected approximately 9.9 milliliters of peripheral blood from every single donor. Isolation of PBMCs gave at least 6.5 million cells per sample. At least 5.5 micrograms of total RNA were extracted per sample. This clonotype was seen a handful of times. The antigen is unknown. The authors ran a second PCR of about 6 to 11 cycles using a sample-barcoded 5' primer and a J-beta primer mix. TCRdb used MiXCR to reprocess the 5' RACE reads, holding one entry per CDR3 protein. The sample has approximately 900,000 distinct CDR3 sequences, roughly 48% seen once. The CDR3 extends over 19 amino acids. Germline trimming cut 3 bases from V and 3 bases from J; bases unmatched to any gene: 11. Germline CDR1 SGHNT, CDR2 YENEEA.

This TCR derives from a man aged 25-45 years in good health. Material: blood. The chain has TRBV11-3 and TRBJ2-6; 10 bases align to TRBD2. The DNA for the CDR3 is TGTGCCAGCAGCTTGCAGCGTCATAGCGGGGGGTATGGGGCCAACGTCCTGACTTTC. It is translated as CASSLQRHSGGYGANVLTF.